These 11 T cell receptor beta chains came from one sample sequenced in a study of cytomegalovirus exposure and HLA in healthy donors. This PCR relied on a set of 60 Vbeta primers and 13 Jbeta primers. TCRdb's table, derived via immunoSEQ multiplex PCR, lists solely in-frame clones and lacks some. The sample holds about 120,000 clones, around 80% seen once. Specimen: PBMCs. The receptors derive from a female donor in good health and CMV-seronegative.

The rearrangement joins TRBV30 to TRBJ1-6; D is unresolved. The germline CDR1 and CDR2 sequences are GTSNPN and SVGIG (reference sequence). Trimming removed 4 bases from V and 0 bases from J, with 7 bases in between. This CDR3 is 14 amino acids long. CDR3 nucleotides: TGTGCCTGGACTGGAGGCTCCTATAATTCACCCCTCCACTTT. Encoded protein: CAWTGGSYNSPLHF.

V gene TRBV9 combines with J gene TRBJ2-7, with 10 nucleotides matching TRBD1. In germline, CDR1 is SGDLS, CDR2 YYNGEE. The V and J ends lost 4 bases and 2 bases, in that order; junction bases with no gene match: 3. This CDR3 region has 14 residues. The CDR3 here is CASSPGTGAYEQYF. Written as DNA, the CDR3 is TGTGCCAGCAGCCCGGGGACAGGGGCCTACGAGCAGTACTTC.

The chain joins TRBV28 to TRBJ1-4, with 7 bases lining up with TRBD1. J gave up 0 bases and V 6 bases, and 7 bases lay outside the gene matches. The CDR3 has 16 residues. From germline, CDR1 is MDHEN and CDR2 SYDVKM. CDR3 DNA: TGTGCCAGCAGCCCGGGGACAGTTGCAACTAATGAAAAACTGTTTTTT. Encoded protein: CASSPGTVATNEKLFF.

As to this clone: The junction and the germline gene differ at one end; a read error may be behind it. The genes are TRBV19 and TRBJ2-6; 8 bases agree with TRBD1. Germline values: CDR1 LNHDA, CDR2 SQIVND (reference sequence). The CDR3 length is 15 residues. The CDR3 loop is CASSYRGSGANGLTF. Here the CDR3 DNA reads TGTGCCAGTAGTTACAGGGGGTCTGGGGCCAACGGCCTGACTTTC.

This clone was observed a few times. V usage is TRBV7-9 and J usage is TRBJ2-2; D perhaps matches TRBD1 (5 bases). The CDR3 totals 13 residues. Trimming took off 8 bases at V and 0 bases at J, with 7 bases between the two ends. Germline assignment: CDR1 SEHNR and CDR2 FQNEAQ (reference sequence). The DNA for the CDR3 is TGTGCCAGCGGACACGCGAACACCGGGGAGCTGTTTTTT. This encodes CASGHANTGELFF.

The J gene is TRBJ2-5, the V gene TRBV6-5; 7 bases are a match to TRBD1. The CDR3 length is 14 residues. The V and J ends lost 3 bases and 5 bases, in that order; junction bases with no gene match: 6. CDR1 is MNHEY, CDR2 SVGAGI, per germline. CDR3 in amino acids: CASSYTGQRETQYF. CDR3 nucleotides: TGTGCCAGCAGTTATACGGGACAGCGGGAGACCCAGTACTTC.

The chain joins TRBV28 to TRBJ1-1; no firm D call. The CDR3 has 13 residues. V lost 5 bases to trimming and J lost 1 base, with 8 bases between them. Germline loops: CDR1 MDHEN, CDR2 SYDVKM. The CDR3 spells CASSTPKNTEAFF. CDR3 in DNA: TGTGCCAGCAGTACACCCAAGAACACTGAAGCTTTCTTT.

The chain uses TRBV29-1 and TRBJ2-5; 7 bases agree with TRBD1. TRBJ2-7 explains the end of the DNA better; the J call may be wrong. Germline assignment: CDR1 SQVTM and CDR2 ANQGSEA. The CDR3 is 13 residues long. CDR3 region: CSSTGTDSYEQYF. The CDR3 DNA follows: TGCAGCTCGACCGGGACAGACTCCTACGAGCAGTACTTC.

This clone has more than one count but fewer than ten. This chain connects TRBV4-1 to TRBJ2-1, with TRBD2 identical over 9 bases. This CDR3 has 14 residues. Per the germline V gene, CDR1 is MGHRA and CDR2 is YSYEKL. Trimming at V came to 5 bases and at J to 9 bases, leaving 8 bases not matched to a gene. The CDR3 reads CASSYERGASEQFF. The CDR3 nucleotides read TGCGCCAGCAGCTATGAGCGGGGGGCAAGTGAGCAGTTCTTC.

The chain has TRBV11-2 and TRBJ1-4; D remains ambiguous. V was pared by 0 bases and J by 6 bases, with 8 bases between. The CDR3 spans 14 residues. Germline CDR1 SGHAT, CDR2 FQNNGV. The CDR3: CASSLDHSHEKLFF. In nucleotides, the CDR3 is TGTGCCAGCAGCTTAGACCACAGCCATGAAAAACTGTTTTTT.

As DNA, the CDR3 is TGTGCCAGCCGCGTCTCGTGGAGGACCCAAAGCATTCAGTACTTC. This encodes CASRVSWRTQSIQYF. The V and J genes are TRBV28 and TRBJ2-4; a possible D gene is TRBD2 (5 bases). CDR3 length equals 15 residues. Per germline, CDR1 MDHEN and CDR2 SYDVKM. Trimming removed 8 bases from V and 9 bases from J, with 23 bases in between.